Below, one T cell receptor (beta chain) is given with its context. This sample is part of a study of blood T cell repertoires in COVID-19. Study summary: Both acute and convalescent COVID-19 samples were obtained from the United States, Italy and Spain. Sources were T cells, B-cell-depleted T cells, or PBMCs; the material itself was cDNA or gDNA.

In the authors' methods: Amplification with reference gene primers provided the estimates of nucleated cell counts. Only in-frame clones appear in the TCRdb table, and some are missing; sequencing was by immunoSEQ multiplex PCR. Clonal size and the V and J genes are those of that table, whereas D and trimming came from the DNA. Of about 170,000 clones listed, about 83% are singletons. The clonotype comes from a woman aged 80 or over with acute or convalescent COVID-19. What was sequenced was peripheral blood.

Written as DNA, the CDR3 is TGCGCCAGCAGCCAAGGTCACGGGTTAGAGAATGAGCAGTTCTTC. It specifies CASSQGHGLENEQFF. The chain links TRBV4-3 to TRBJ2-1; no clear D gene. The V gene's germline CDR1 is LGHNA and CDR2 YSLEER. V dropped 1 base and J dropped 7 bases, with 14 bases sitting between them. The CDR3 loop spans 15 amino acids.